This TCR beta chain was observed in a study of T cell responses to AZD1222 COVID-19 vaccine. Profiling relied on immunoSEQ multiplex PCR, and the TCRdb table lists in-frame clones only, not all of them. Found here are 100,000 to 150,000 clones, approximately 85% of them singletons; the top ten hold over 8%. This CDR3 is built from 13 residues. Germline V gene sequence: CDR1 GTSNPN, CDR2 SVGIG (reference sequence). Trimming took off 4 bases at V and 8 bases at J, with 17 bases between the two ends. Turning to this clone: Its antigen is not known.

Notes on the study in general: White British donors predominated, females outnumbered males, and clonal diversity was possibly underestimated. The study found vaccine-associated CD4 TCRs spanning spike, dominant at 160-218 and 743-854.

The receptor was isolated from an adult in good health. Sequences were derived from peripheral blood, sampled on day 0 of AZD1222 vaccination. The chain combines TRBV30 with TRBJ1-1; tentative D call: TRBD1 (6 bases). The DNA of the CDR3 is TGTGCCTGGATTTTACAGGGTGCGCCCGAAGCTTTCTTT. Amino acid sequence: CAWILQGAPEAFF.